Presented here are 3 T cell receptor beta chains from one specimen sequenced in a study of blood T cells in healthy people across ages. For the second PCR, which ran for roughly 6 to 11 cycles, a sample-barcoded 5' primer and a J-beta primer mix were used. TCRdb reanalysed the 5' RACE reads using MiXCR and keeps one entry per CDR3 protein. The table has about 1.8 million distinct CDR3 sequences, around 50% seen once. The specimen was blood. Receptors were obtained from a woman in her forties in good health.

The chain links TRBV7-2 to TRBJ2-3; possibly TRBD2 for D (5 bases). Trimming removed 2 bases at V and 0 bases at J, with 9 bases between. Germline CDR1 SGHTA, CDR2 FQGNSA. This CDR3 spans 15 amino acids. The CDR3 sequence: CASSLFRTSTDTQYF. Here the CDR3 DNA reads TGTGCCAGCAGCTTATTTCGGACTAGCACAGATACGCAGTATTTT. Looking up the rest from reference TRBV7-2 and TRBJ2-3 gives the full variable domain: GAGVSQSPSNKVTEKGKDVELRCDPISGHTALYWYRQSLGQGLEFLIYFQGNSAPDKSGLPSDRFSAERTGGSVSTLTIQRTQQEDSAVYLCASSLFRTSTDTQYFGPGTRLTVL.

This clonotype was seen a handful of times. This sequence joins TRBV5-1 and TRBJ2-5; D unresolved. V lost 9 bases to trimming and J lost 5 bases, with 20 bases between them. In germline, CDR1 is SGHRS, CDR2 YFSETQ. This CDR3 comprises 14 residues. This CDR3 is CAIKDRTGRETQYF. The DNA for the CDR3 is TGCGCCATCAAGGACCGTACTGGACGGGAGACCCAGTACTTC.

This rearrangement joins TRBV12-3 or TRBV12-4 to TRBJ1-2; TRBD1 aligns across 10 bases. The junction had 6 bases not matched to a gene; V was cut back by 4 bases and J by 7 bases. The CDR3 is made up of 14 amino acids. The CDR3 spells CASSWPGQGSGYTF. CDR3 coding DNA: TGTGCCAGCAGTTGGCCGGGACAGGGGTCTGGCTACACCTTC.